The clone carrying this T cell receptor (beta chain) was seen many times. The CDR3 end falls 3 residues outside the read, so it is completed with the germline J gene. Trimming removed 4 bases from V and 8 bases from J, with 22 bases in between. CDR1 is SGHRS and CDR2 is YFSETQ in the germline V gene. The CDR3 length is 16 residues. The source of the sample is a study of T cell clonality in common variable immunodeficiency. Profiling relied on immunoSEQ multiplex PCR, and the TCRdb table lists in-frame clones only, not all of them. The sample presents some 38,000 clones, none singletons. The chain is built from TRBV5-1 and TRBJ2-1, with D maybe TRBD2 (7 bases). The receptor was derived from a person between 18 and 70 years old in good health. The sequenced sample consisted of peripheral blood mononuclear cells. The CDR3 protein is CASSPNGLVGGHEQFF. The CDR3 DNA, read in part, is TGCGCCAGCAGCCCGAATGGACTAGTGGGGGGCCATGAG.